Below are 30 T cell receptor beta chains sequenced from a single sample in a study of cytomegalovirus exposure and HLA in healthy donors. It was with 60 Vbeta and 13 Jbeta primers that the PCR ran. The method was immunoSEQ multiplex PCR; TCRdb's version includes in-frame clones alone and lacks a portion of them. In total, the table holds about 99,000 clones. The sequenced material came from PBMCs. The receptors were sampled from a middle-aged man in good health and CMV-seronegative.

The CDR3 spells CAWTRGGSATEAFF. The DNA for the CDR3 is TGTGCCTGGACCCGGGGGGGATCGGCCACTGAAGCTTTCTTT. The rearrangement joins TRBV30 to TRBJ1-1, with a possible D match to TRBD1 (5 bases). The CDR3 contains 14 residues. V was pared by 4 bases and J by 4 bases, with 16 bases between. CDR1 is GTSNPN, CDR2 SVGIG, per germline (reference sequence).

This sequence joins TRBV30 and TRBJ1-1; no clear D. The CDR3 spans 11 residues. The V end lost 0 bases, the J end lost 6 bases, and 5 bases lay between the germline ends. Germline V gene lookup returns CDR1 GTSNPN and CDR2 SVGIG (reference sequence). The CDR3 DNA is TGTGCCTGGAGTGTATTAGCTGAAGCTTTCTTT. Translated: CAWSVLAEAFF.

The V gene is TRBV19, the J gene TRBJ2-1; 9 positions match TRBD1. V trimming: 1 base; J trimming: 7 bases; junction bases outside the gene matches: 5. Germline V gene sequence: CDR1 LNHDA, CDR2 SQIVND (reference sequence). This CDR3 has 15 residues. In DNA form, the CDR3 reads TGTGCCAGTAGTATAGTAGGGACAGGGCGGAATGAGCAGTTCTTC. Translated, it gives CASSIVGTGRNEQFF. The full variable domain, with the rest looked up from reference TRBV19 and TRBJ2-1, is DGGITQSPKYLFRKEGQNVTLSCEQNLNHDAMYWYRQDPGQGLRLIYYSQIVNDFQKGDIAEGYSVSREKKESFPLTVTSAQKNPTAFYLCASSIVGTGRNEQFFGPGTRLTVL.

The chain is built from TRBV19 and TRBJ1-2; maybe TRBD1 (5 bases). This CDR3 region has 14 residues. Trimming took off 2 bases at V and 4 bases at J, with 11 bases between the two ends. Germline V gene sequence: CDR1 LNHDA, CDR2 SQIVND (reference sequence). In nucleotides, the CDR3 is TGTGCCAGTAGTATACGGCCAGGGCTCTATGGCTACACCTTC. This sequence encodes CASSIRPGLYGYTF.

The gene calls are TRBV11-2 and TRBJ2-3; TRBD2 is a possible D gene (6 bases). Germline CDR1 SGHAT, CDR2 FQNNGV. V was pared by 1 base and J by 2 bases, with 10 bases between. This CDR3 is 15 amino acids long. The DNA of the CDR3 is TGTGCCAGCAGCTTAGGCCAGGGACTCACAGATACGCAGTATTTT. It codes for CASSLGQGLTDTQYF.

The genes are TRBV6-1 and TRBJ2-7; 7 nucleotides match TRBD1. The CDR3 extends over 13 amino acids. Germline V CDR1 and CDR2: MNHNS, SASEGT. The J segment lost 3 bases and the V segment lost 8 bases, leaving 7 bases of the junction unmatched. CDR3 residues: CASLRTGLYEQYF. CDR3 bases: TGTGCCAGCCTGAGGACAGGACTCTACGAGCAGTACTTC.

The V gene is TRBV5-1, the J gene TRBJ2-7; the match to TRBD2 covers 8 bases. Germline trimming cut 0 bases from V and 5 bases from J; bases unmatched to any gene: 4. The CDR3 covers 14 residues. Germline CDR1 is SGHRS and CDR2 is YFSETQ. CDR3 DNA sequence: TGCGCCAGCAGCTTGGAGACTAGCGTTGACGAGCAGTACTTC. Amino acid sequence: CASSLETSVDEQYF.

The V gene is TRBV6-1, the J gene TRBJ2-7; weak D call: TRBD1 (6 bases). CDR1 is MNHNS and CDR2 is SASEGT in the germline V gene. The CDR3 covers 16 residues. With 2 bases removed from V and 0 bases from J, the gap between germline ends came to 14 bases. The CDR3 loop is CASSEQRQVTSYEQYF. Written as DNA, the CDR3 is TGTGCCAGCAGTGAACAAAGACAGGTAACCTCCTACGAGCAGTACTTC.

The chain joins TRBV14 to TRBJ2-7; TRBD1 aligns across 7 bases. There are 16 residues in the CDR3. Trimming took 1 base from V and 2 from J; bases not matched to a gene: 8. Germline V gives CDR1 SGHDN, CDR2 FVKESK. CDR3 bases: TGTGCCAGCAGCCAAGGATCGGACAGGAGGCCCTACGAGCAGTACTTC. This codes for CASSQGSDRRPYEQYF.

The CDR3 loop is CASRDFEDHGYTF. Written as DNA, the CDR3 is TGTGCCAGCAGAGACTTTGAGGATCATGGCTACACCTTC. The V call is TRBV27, the J call TRBJ1-2; no reliable D call. The germline V gene has CDR1 MNHEY and CDR2 SMNVEV (reference sequence). V was trimmed by 6 bases and J by 6 bases, leaving 14 bases between them. The CDR3 is 13 amino acids.

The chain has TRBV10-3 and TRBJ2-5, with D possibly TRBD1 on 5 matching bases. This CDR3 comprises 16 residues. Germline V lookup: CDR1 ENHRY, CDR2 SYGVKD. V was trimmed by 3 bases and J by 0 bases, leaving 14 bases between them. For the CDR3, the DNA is TGTGCCATCAGTGATGGAACTCAGGGAAACCAAGAGACCCAGTACTTC. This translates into CAISDGTQGNQETQYF.

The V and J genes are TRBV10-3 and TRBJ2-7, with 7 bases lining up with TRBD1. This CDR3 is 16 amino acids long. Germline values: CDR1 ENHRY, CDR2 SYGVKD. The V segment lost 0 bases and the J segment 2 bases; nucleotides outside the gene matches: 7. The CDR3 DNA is TGTGCCATCAGTGAGTCAATGGGACAGCCTACCTACGAGCAGTACTTC. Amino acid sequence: CAISESMGQPTYEQYF.

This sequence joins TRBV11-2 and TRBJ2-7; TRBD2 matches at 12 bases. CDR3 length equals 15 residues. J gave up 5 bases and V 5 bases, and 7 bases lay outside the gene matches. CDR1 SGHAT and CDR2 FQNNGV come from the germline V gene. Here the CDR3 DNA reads TGTGCCAGCAGCCCAAGACTAGCGGGAGTTGACGAGCAGTACTTC. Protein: CASSPRLAGVDEQYF.

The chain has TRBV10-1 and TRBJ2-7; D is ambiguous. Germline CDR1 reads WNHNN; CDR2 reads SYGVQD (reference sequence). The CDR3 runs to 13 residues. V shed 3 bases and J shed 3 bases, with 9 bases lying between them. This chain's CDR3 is CASSELPGYEQYF. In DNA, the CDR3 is TGCGCCAGCAGTGAACTACCGGGCTACGAGCAGTACTTC.

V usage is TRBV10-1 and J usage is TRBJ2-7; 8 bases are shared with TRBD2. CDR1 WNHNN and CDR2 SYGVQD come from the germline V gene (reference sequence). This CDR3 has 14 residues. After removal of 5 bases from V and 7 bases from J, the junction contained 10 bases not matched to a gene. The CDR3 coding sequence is TGCGCCAGCAGTACCGGGACTAGTTCTAGAGAGCAGTACTTC. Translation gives CASSTGTSSREQYF.

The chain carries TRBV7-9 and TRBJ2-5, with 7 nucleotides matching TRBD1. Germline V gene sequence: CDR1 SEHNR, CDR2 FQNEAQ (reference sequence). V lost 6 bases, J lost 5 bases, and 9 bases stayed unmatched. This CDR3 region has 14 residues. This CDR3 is CASSYGTDWETQYF. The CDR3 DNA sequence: TGTGCCAGCAGTTACGGGACAGACTGGGAGACCCAGTACTTC.

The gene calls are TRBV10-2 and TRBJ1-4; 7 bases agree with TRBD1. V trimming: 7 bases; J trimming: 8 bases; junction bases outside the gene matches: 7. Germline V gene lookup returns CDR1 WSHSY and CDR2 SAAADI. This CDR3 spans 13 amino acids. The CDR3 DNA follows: TGCGCCAGCAAGGGGGCTGTATCAGAAAAACTGTTTTTT. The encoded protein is CASKGAVSEKLFF.

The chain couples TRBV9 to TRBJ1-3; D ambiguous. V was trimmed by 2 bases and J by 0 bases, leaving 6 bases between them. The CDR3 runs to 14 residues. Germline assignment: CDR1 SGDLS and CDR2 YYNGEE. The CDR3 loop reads CASSVTDSGNTIYF. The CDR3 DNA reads TGTGCCAGCAGCGTTACAGACTCTGGAAACACCATATATTTT. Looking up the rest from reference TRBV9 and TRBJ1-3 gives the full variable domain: DSGVTQTPKHLITATGQRVTLRCSPRSGDLSVYWYQQSLDQGLQFLIQYYNGEERAKGNILERFSAQQFPDLHSELNLSSLELGDSALYFCASSVTDSGNTIYFGEGSWLTVV.

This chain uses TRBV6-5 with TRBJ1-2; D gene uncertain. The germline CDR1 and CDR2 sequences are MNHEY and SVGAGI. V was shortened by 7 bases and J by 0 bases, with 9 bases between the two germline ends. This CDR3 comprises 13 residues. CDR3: CASTTAANYGYTF. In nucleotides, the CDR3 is TGTGCCAGCACCACAGCTGCTAACTATGGCTACACCTTC.

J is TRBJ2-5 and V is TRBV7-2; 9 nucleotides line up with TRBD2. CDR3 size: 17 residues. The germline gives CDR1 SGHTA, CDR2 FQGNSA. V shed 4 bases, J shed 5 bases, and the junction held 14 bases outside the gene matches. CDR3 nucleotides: TGTGCCAGCAGCTCAACAGGGCGGGAGGGGAAGTGGGAGACCCAGTACTTC. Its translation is CASSSTGREGKWETQYF.

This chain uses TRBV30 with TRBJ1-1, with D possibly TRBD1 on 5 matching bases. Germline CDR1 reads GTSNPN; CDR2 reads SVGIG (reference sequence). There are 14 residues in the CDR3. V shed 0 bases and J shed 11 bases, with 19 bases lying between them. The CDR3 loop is CAWSVDGPGTGAFF. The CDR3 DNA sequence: TGTGCCTGGAGTGTAGATGGACCAGGGACTGGGGCTTTCTTT.

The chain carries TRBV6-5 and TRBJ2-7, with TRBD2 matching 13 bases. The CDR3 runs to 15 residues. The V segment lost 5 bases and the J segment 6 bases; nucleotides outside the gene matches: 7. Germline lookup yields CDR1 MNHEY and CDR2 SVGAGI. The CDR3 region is CASSKLAGGPFEQYF. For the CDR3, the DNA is TGTGCCAGCAGTAAACTAGCGGGAGGGCCGTTCGAGCAGTACTTC.

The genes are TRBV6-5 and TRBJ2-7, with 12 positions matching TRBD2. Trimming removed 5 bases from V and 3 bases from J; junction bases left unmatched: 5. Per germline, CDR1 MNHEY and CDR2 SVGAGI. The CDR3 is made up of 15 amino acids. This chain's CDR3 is CASSPGLAGYYEQYF. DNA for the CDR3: TGTGCCAGCAGTCCCGGACTAGCGGGATACTACGAGCAGTACTTC.

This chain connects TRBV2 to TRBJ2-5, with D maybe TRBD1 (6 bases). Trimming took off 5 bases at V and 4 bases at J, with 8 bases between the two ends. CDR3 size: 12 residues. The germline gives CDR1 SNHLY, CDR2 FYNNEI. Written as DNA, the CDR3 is TGTGCCAGCAGTTGGACAGTAGAGACCCAGTACTTC. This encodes CASSWTVETQYF.

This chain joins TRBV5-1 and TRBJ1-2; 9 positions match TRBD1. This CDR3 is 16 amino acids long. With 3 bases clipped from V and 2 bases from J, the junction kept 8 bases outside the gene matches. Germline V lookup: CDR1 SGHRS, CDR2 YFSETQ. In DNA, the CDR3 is TGCGCCAGCAGCTGGGGGGACAGGGAGACGAACTATGGCTACACCTTC. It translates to CASSWGDRETNYGYTF.

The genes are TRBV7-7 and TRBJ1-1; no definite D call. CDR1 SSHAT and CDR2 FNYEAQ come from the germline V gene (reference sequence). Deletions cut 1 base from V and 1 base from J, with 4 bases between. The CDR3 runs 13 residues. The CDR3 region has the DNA TGTGCCAGCAGCTTAGACACGAACACTGAAGCTTTCTTT. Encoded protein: CASSLDTNTEAFF.

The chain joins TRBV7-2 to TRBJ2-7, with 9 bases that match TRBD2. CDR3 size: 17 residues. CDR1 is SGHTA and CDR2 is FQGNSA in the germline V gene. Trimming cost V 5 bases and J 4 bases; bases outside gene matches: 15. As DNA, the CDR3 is TGTGCCAGCAGCCAAGAAGCGGGAGGCACAATAAAATACGAGCAGTACTTC. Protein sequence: CASSQEAGGTIKYEQYF.

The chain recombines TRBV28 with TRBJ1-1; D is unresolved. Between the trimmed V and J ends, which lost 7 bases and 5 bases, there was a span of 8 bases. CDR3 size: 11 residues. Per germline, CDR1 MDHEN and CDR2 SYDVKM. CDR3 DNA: TGTGCCAGCATGACTACAACTGAAGCTTTCTTT. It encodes CASMTTTEAFF. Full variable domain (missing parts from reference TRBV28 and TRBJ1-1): DVKVTQSSRYLVKRTGEKVFLECVQDMDHENMFWYRQDPGLGLRLIYFSYDVKMKEKGDIPEGYSVSREKKERFSLILESASTNQTSMYLCASMTTTEAFFGQGTRLTVV.

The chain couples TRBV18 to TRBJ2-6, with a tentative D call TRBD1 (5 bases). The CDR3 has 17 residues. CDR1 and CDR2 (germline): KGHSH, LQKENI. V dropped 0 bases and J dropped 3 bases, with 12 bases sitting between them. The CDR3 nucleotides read TGTGCCAGCTCACCACCGTCTCAGGGATTTGGGGCCAACGTCCTGACTTTC. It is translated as CASSPPSQGFGANVLTF. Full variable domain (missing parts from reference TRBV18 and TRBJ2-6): NAGVMQNPRHLVRRRGQEARLRCSPMKGHSHVYWYRQLPEEGLKFMVYLQKENIIDESGMPKERFSAEFPKEGPSILRIQQVVRGDSAAYFCASSPPSQGFGANVLTFGAGSRLTVL.

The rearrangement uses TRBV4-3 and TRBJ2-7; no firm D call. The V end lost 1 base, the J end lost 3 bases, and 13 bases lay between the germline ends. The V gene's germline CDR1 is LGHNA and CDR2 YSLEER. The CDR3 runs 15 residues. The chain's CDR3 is CASSQAVEKIYEQYF. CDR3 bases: TGCGCCAGCAGCCAAGCGGTAGAAAAGATCTACGAGCAGTACTTC.